These 7 T cell receptor beta chains came from one sample sequenced in a study of cytomegalovirus exposure and HLA in healthy donors. PCR was performed using 60 Vbeta and 13 Jbeta primers. Repertoires were generated with immunoSEQ multiplex PCR, while TCRdb's copy carries only in-frame clones and drops some. The sample shows 95,000 to 150,000 clones, more than 15% of them seen only once. Sequences were obtained from PBMCs. The receptors shown here come from a female donor in good health and CMV-seropositive.

V and J are TRBV9 and TRBJ2-3; D perhaps matches TRBD1 (6 bases). V dropped 4 bases and J dropped 5 bases, with 17 bases sitting between them. CDR3 length: 15 amino acids. Germline CDR1 is SGDLS and CDR2 is YYNGEE. The CDR3 nucleotides read TGTGCCAGCAGCCCCATAGGGGGTGGGAGAGATACGCAGTATTTT. Encoded protein: CASSPIGGGRDTQYF.

This clone was seen many times. The rearrangement joins TRBV4-1 to TRBJ2-3; D is unresolved. Trimming pared 1 base from V and 7 bases from J, leaving 9 bases between. The CDR3 sequence is 13 residues long. Germline values: CDR1 MGHRA, CDR2 YSYEKL. The CDR3 nucleotides read TGCGCCAGCAGCCAAGGCGGATTAAATACGCAGTATTTT. Translating it yields CASSQGGLNTQYF.

This clone was counted between two and nine times. V is TRBV5-4 and J is TRBJ2-7, with 7 nucleotides matching TRBD2. J lost 0 bases, V lost 1 base, and 4 bases had no gene match. The CDR3 totals 15 residues. Germline CDR1 is SGHNT and CDR2 is YYREEE (reference sequence). The CDR3 DNA reads as TGTGCCAGCAGCTTGACGGCTAGCGGCTCCTACGAGCAGTACTTC. Amino acid sequence: CASSLTASGSYEQYF.

CDR3 nucleotides: TGTGCCAGCAGTTACTCAAACAGGATGAACACTGAAGCTTTCTTT. This gives the protein CASSYSNRMNTEAFF. V is TRBV6-5 and J is TRBJ1-1; maybe TRBD1 (5 bases). Germline V gene data show CDR1 as MNHEY and CDR2 as SVGAGI. The CDR3 totals 15 residues. The germline V and J ends were trimmed by 0 bases and 0 bases, with 8 bases remaining between them.

This chain connects TRBV6-1 to TRBJ2-5; possible D gene TRBD1, 6 bases. Germline CDR1 MNHNS, CDR2 SASEGT. Trimming cost V 2 bases and J 5 bases, with 24 bases left between them. The CDR3 has 18 amino acids. In nucleotides, the CDR3 is TGTGCCAGCAGTGAATTCATTATCCCGGGACCCCAGGGGGAGACCCAGTACTTC. Translation: CASSEFIIPGPQGETQYF.

The sample holds one count of this clone. The rearrangement joins TRBV7-6 to TRBJ1-5, with D uncertain. V was shortened by 5 bases and J by 6 bases, with 11 bases between the two germline ends. The CDR3 has 13 residues. Germline assignment: CDR1 SGHVS and CDR2 FNYEAQ. The CDR3 spells CASSADGVQPQHF. The CDR3 DNA reads as TGTGCCAGCAGCGCGGACGGGGTTCAGCCCCAGCATTTT.

In its sample, this clone was seen many times. This rearrangement joins TRBV7-2 to TRBJ2-7; possibly TRBD2 for D (6 bases). V lost 4 bases, J lost 4 bases, and 11 bases lay in between. There are 13 residues in the CDR3. Germline V lookup: CDR1 SGHTA, CDR2 FQGNSA. CDR3 in amino acids: CASSWGGGYEQYF. The CDR3 DNA reads as TGTGCCAGCAGCTGGGGTGGAGGGTACGAGCAGTACTTC. Together with reference TRBV7-2 and TRBJ2-7, the CDR3 gives the full variable domain: GAGVSQSPSNKVTEKGKDVELRCDPISGHTALYWYRQSLGQGLEFLIYFQGNSAPDKSGLPSDRFSAERTGGSVSTLTIQRTQQEDSAVYLCASSWGGGYEQYFGPGTRLTVT.